In its sample, the clone carrying this TCR beta chain was seen a few times. This CDR3 is 15 amino acids long. Between the trimmed V and J ends, which lost 2 bases and 1 base, there was a span of 12 bases. Germline V CDR1 and CDR2: SGHRS, YFSETQ. From the 5' RACE reads, TCRdb called clonotypes with MiXCR, one entry per CDR3 protein. The data hold about 46,000 distinct CDR3 sequences, with roughly 30% observed a single time. The rearrangement links TRBV5-1 to TRBJ1-2; maybe TRBD1 (5 bases). The receptor comes from a female donor with breast cancer. The material sequenced was naive CD4+ T cells sorted from blood. Subset reported: naive CD4+ T cells, CD4+CD45RA+CD25-. As DNA, the CDR3 is TGCGCCAGCAGCTTACGGGACGGTAGTAACTATGGCTACACCTTC. As protein: CASSLRDGSNYGYTF.